This T cell receptor (beta chain) is from a study of blood T cells in healthy people across ages. General study results and limits: Since the PBMCs were unsorted, naive and antigen-experienced cells could not be conclusively compared.

J gave up 6 bases and V 6 bases, and 13 bases lay outside the gene matches. Germline V lookup: CDR1 MNHEY, CDR2 SVGAGI. The CDR3 covers 15 residues. This clonotype was recorded a few times. As yet, its antigen is unknown. Using a J-beta primer mix together with a sample-barcoded 5' primer, a second PCR was run for about 7 to 12 cycles. Every molecule of cDNA carried a tag from a template-switch adaptor with 12 random nucleotides. TCRdb analysed the 5' RACE reads with MiXCR anew, one entry per CDR3 protein. The repertoire holds roughly 1,800,000 distinct CDR3 sequences, with roughly 50% as singletons. This chain joins TRBV6-5 and TRBJ1-2; 7 nucleotides align to TRBD1. The sequence was obtained from a woman in her thirties or forties in good health. Sequenced: blood. CDR3 in amino acids: CASSRTGDRTNGYTF. CDR3 in DNA: TGTGCCAGCAGCCGGACAGGCGATAGGACAAATGGCTACACCTTC.